This TCR beta chain appears in the sequencing data of a study of blood T cell repertoires in COVID-19. Study-wide background: Material from acute and convalescent COVID-19 was sourced from the United States, Italy and Spain.

As processed by the authors: Reference gene primer amplification gave estimated nucleated cell counts. The assay was immunoSEQ multiplex PCR, and TCRdb's table has in-frame clones only and misses some. V and J calls and clone size are as listed in that table; D and trimming were resolved from the DNA. The table includes a few hundred thousand clones, 88% detected once. The sequenced sample was peripheral blood. The TCR was taken from a man between 65 and 85 years old with acute or convalescent COVID-19.

Here the CDR3 DNA reads TGTGCCAGCAGCCCCGGGGACACCATATATTTT. It codes for CASSPGDTIYF. The chain employs TRBV11-2 and TRBJ1-3, with D hard to call. Per the germline V gene, CDR1 is SGHAT and CDR2 is FQNNGV. The CDR3 runs 11 residues. With 5 bases removed from V and 8 bases from J, the gap between germline ends came to 7 bases.